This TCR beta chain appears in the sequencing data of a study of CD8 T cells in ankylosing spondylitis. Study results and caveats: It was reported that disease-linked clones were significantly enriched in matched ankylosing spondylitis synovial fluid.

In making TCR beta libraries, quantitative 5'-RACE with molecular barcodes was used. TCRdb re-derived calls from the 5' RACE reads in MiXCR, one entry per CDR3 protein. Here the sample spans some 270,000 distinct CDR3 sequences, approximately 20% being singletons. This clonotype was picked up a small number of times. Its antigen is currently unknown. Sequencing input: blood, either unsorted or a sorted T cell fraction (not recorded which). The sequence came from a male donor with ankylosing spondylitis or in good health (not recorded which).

In DNA form, the CDR3 reads TGTGCCAGCAGTTGGGGTTCAGAGACCCAGTACTTC. Protein product: CASSWGSETQYF. The rearrangement uses TRBV6-5 and TRBJ2-5; D is unresolved. This CDR3 spans 12 amino acids. Germline-derived CDR1 and CDR2 are MNHEY and SVGAGI. V gave up 4 bases and J gave up 4 bases, with 7 bases separating them.